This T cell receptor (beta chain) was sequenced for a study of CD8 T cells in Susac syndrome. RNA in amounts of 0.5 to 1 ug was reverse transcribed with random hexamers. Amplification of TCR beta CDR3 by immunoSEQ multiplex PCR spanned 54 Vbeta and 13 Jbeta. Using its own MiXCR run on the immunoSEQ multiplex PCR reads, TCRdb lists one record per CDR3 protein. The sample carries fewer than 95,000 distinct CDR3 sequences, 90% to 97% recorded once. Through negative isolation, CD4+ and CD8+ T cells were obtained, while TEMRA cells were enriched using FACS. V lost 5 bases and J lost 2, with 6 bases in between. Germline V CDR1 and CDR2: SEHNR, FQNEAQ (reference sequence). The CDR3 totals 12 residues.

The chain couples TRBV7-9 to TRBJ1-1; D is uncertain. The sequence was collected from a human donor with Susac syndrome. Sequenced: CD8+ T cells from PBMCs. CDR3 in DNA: TGTGCCAGCAGCCCACACAACACTGAAGCTTTCTTT. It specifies CASSPHNTEAFF. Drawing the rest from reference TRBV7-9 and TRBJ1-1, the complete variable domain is DTGVSQNPRHKITKRGQNVTFRCDPISEHNRLYWYRQTLGQGPEFLTYFQNEAQLEKSRLLSDRFSAERPKGSFSTLEIQRTEQGDSAMYLCASSPHNTEAFFGQGTRLTVV.